One sample yielded the 22 T cell receptor beta chains listed below, sequenced in a study of blood T cell repertoires in COVID-19. Sequencing was performed with immunoSEQ multiplex PCR; in TCRdb, only in-frame clones are kept and a portion is missing. The data show 160,000 or so clones, roughly 87% seen once. Material for sequencing was peripheral blood. The source of these receptors is a woman aged 55-70 years who had recovered from COVID-19.

The J gene is TRBJ1-5, the V gene TRBV7-9; D is ambiguous. This CDR3 is built from 15 residues. Germline loops: CDR1 SEHNR, CDR2 FQNEAQ (reference sequence). The V end lost 5 bases, the J end lost 2 bases, and 13 bases lay between the germline ends. The CDR3, as DNA: TGTGCCAGCAGCCAGAGTGGAGGCGGCAATCAGCCCCAGCATTTT. Its translation is CASSQSGGGNQPQHF.

V usage is TRBV5-7 and J usage is TRBJ1-2; D is undetermined. TRBV5-7 counts as an open reading frame of uncertain function. Deletions cut 4 bases from V and 5 bases from J, with 9 bases between. The CDR3 consists of 12 residues. CDR3 DNA sequence: TGTGCCAGCAGCCGGGATATATATGGCTACACCTTC. It codes for CASSRDIYGYTF.

The chain has TRBV5-5 and TRBJ2-1; 7 bases are a match to TRBD1. The CDR3 extends over 15 amino acids. J gave up 1 base and V 0 bases, and 1 base lay outside the gene matches. Germline V CDR1 and CDR2: SGHKS, YYEKEE (reference sequence). The CDR3 spells CASSLEGQSYNEQFF. Here the CDR3 DNA reads TGTGCCAGCAGCTTGGAGGGACAGTCCTACAATGAGCAGTTCTTC.

This clone was picked up a small number of times. The CDR3 spells CASSLEGESGYTF. The CDR3 DNA sequence: TGTGCCAGCAGCTTAGAGGGAGAGAGTGGCTACACCTTC. The chain is built from TRBV7-9 and TRBJ1-2, with D unclear. V dropped 1 base and J dropped 7 bases, with 10 bases sitting between them. Germline values: CDR1 SEHNR, CDR2 FQNEAQ (reference sequence). This CDR3 spans 13 amino acids.

The chain recombines TRBV6-5 with TRBJ1-2; 12 bases fit TRBD1. In germline, CDR1 is MNHEY, CDR2 SVGAGI. Losses at the gene ends were 8 bases for V and 4 bases for J; bases not matched to a gene: 5. The CDR3 totals 14 residues. CDR3 loop: CASGDRGRGYGYTF. DNA of the CDR3: TGTGCCAGCGGGGACAGGGGGCGCGGCTATGGCTACACCTTC.

Here the CDR3 reads CASKGESPPEAFF. The CDR3 DNA reads as TGTGCCAGCAAAGGAGAATCCCCCCCTGAAGCTTTCTTT. This chain uses TRBV28 with TRBJ1-1; D gene uncertain. Germline CDR1 MDHEN, CDR2 SYDVKM. The CDR3 totals 13 residues. Trimming removed 7 bases at V and 6 bases at J, with 15 bases between.

The chain couples TRBV6-6 to TRBJ2-4; tentatively, D is TRBD2 (5 bases). This CDR3 is 14 amino acids long. V gave up 5 bases and J gave up 6 bases, with 14 bases separating them. Germline V gene data show CDR1 as MNHNY and CDR2 as SVGAGI (reference sequence). CDR3 residues: CASSPDRGSNIQYF. Here the CDR3 DNA reads TGTGCCAGCAGTCCCGACCGCGGGTCAAACATTCAGTACTTC.

J is TRBJ2-2 and V is TRBV19; possibly TRBD2 for D (6 bases). Germline CDR1 is LNHDA and CDR2 is SQIVND (reference sequence). Trimming left V 6 bases short and J 4 bases short, with 12 bases between. The CDR3 sequence is 14 residues long. CDR3 coding DNA: TGTGCCAGTAGGAGTAGGGGAGGCACCGGGGAGCTGTTTTTT. This gives the protein CASRSRGGTGELFF.

The V gene is TRBV7-2, the J gene TRBJ1-2, with a tentative D call TRBD1 (6 bases). Trimming pared 2 bases from V and 5 bases from J, leaving 18 bases between. The CDR3 loop spans 16 amino acids. The germline V gene has CDR1 SGHTA and CDR2 FQGNSA. The CDR3 region is CASSLMSAGGAYGYTF. The DNA of the CDR3 is TGTGCCAGCAGCTTAATGTCGGCCGGGGGGGCTTATGGCTACACCTTC.

The CDR3 sequence is CASSLGALTRGNEQFF. CDR3 DNA sequence: TGTGCCAGCAGCTTGGGTGCACTGACTCGCGGGAATGAGCAGTTCTTC. V gene TRBV5-6 combines with J gene TRBJ2-1, with a tentative D call TRBD2 (5 bases). V gave up 0 bases and J gave up 7 bases, with 17 bases separating them. Germline V CDR1 and CDR2: SGHDT, YYEEEE. The CDR3 has 16 residues.

The chain employs TRBV5-1 and TRBJ1-1; 9 bases are a match to TRBD1. The germline CDR1 and CDR2 sequences are SGHRS and YFSETQ. Trimming at V came to 4 bases and at J to 4 bases, leaving 8 bases not matched to a gene. The CDR3 loop spans 15 amino acids. The CDR3 sequence is CASSPGQGAGTEAFF. The CDR3 nucleotides are TGCGCCAGCAGCCCGGGACAGGGTGCGGGCACTGAAGCTTTCTTT.

The chain couples TRBV10-1 to TRBJ2-2, with D unresolved. The CDR3 loop spans 14 amino acids. Germline CDR1 WNHNN, CDR2 SYGVQD (reference sequence). With 3 bases removed from V and 1 base from J, the gap between germline ends came to 6 bases. The CDR3 coding sequence is TGCGCCAGCAGTGAAGTAGTGAACACCGGGGAGCTGTTTTTT. Protein: CASSEVVNTGELFF.

The rearrangement links TRBV5-1 to TRBJ2-5; TRBD2 matches at 9 bases. The CDR3 consists of 14 residues. V lost 1 base and J lost 5; bases outside the gene matches: 3. Germline loops: CDR1 SGHRS, CDR2 YFSETQ. The chain's CDR3 is CASSLSLAGETQYF. CDR3 DNA sequence: TGCGCCAGCAGCTTGTCACTAGCGGGCGAGACCCAGTACTTC.

Only a few counts were recorded for this clone. This chain uses TRBV2 with TRBJ2-7; 8 positions match TRBD2. V shed 4 bases and J 8 bases; nucleotides not matched to a gene: 10. Germline V gene data show CDR1 as SNHLY and CDR2 as FYNNEI. The CDR3 loop spans 14 amino acids. CDR3 residues: CASSGTDSGGKQYF. In DNA form, the CDR3 reads TGTGCCAGCAGTGGGACCGATTCGGGGGGGAAGCAGTACTTC.

The chain carries TRBV29-1 and TRBJ2-7, with a possible D match to TRBD2 (5 bases). Trimming took off 5 bases at V and 1 base at J, with 9 bases between the two ends. CDR3 size: 12 residues. CDR1 and CDR2 from the germline V gene are SQVTM and ANQGSEA. For the CDR3, the DNA is TGCAGCGTTTCCGGGGATTCCTACGAGCAGTACTTC. Amino acid sequence: CSVSGDSYEQYF.

This chain joins TRBV10-3 and TRBJ1-3; 8 nucleotides match TRBD1. Per germline, CDR1 ENHRY and CDR2 SYGVKD. V shed 10 bases, J shed 2 bases, and the junction held 7 bases outside the gene matches. The CDR3 covers 14 residues. The CDR3 sequence is CATRSTGAGNTIYF. CDR3 nucleotides: TGTGCCACTCGTTCGACAGGGGCTGGAAACACCATATATTTT.

The table lists this clone with a few counts. The chain links TRBV2 to TRBJ1-3, with 7 bases matching TRBD1. Germline lookup yields CDR1 SNHLY and CDR2 FYNNEI. The CDR3 is 16 amino acids. The V gene end was trimmed by 10 bases and the J gene end by 0 bases; junction bases not matched to a gene: 12. The CDR3 DNA reads TGTGCCACCTCGAAAGGACAGGCCTTCTCTGGAAACACCATATATTTT. Encoded protein: CATSKGQAFSGNTIYF.

This chain links TRBV29-1 with TRBJ1-1; D might be TRBD1 (6 bases). The CDR3 runs 11 residues. Deletions cut 7 bases from V and 10 bases from J, with 16 bases between. Germline CDR1 and CDR2: SQVTM and ANQGSEA. Written as DNA, the CDR3 is TGCAGCGGGACAGTTCTCGATCGAGCTTTCTTT. Encoded protein: CSGTVLDRAFF.

The chain recombines TRBV28 with TRBJ2-4, with D perhaps TRBD2 (5 bases). Germline CDR1 and CDR2: MDHEN and SYDVKM. The CDR3 length is 15 residues. Trimming shortened V by 3 bases and J by 0 bases, and 9 bases separated the two germline ends. CDR3 sequence: CASSLGGLAKNIQYF. In nucleotides, the CDR3 is TGTGCCAGCAGTTTGGGTGGACTAGCCAAAAACATTCAGTACTTC.

There are a few counts of this clone. V and J are TRBV29-1 and TRBJ2-2; TRBD1 matches at 9 bases. The junction had 7 bases not matched to a gene; V was cut back by 6 bases and J by 5 bases. The CDR3 runs 14 residues. Germline loops: CDR1 SQVTM, CDR2 ANQGSEA. CDR3: CSVIQGALTGELFF. CDR3 nucleotide sequence: TGCAGCGTCATACAGGGGGCGCTTACCGGGGAGCTGTTTTTT.

The chain has TRBV13 and TRBJ2-5; D may be TRBD2 (5 bases). Trimming removed 6 bases at V and 5 bases at J, with 13 bases between. CDR1 and CDR2 from the germline V gene are PRHDT and FYEKMQ (reference sequence). The CDR3 extends over 13 amino acids. The CDR3: CASSRGPGETQYF. CDR3 DNA: TGTGCCAGCAGTCGTGGGCCGGGGGAGACCCAGTACTTC.

V and J are TRBV6-2 or TRBV6-3 and TRBJ2-2; 10 positions agree with TRBD2. Germline V gene lookup returns CDR1 MNHEY and CDR2 SVGEGT. Losses at the gene ends were 6 bases for V and 4 bases for J; bases not matched to a gene: 8. The CDR3 length is 16 residues. The chain's CDR3 is CASRPYSGGITGELFF. The DNA for the CDR3 is TGTGCCAGCAGGCCTTATAGCGGGGGGATCACCGGGGAGCTGTTTTTT.